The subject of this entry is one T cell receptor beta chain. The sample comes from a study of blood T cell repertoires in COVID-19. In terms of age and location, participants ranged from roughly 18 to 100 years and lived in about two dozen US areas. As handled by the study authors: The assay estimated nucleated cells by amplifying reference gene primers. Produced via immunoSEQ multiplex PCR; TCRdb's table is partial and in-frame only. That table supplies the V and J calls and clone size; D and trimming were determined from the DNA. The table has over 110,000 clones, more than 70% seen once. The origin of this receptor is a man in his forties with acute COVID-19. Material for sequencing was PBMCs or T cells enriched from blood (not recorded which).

DNA of the CDR3: TGTGCCATCCTACCCCCCCTCAATCAGGGGGCAGCGGAGGAGACCCAGTACTTC. Its protein is CAILPPLNQGAAEETQYF. The V call is TRBV10-3, the J call TRBJ2-5; 8 bases map to TRBD1. CDR3 length: 18 residues. The trim removed 8 bases at V and 5 bases at J, leaving 22 bases unmatched. In germline, CDR1 is ENHRY, CDR2 SYGVKD.